A single sample gave rise to the 8 T cell receptor beta chains below, sequenced in a study of T cells after yellow fever vaccination. From the 5' RACE reads, TCRdb called clonotypes with MiXCR, one entry per CDR3 protein. The sample gives 170,000 or so distinct CDR3 sequences, approximately 10% of which show up once; around 35% is in the top ten. Sequencing was performed on CD8+ T cells sorted from PBMCs, taken 45 days after the yellow fever booster vaccination. The receptors derive from a man aged 18-30 years who received the YFV17D yellow fever vaccine.

This clonotype has only a few counts. The chain links TRBV6-5 to TRBJ1-6; no clear D gene. CDR1 is MNHEY, CDR2 SVGAGI, per germline. The V and J ends lost 2 bases and 8 bases respectively, with 16 bases between them. CDR3 length: 16 residues. CDR3: CASSYGLGRRDSPLHF. In DNA, the CDR3 is TGTGCCAGCAGTTACGGACTGGGAAGGAGAGATTCACCCCTCCACTTT.

This clonotype was found many times. This chain uses TRBV7-9 with TRBJ2-7, with D possibly being TRBD1 (6 bases). The V and J ends lost 0 bases and 3 bases respectively, with 9 bases between them. This CDR3 contains 14 residues. Germline V gene lookup returns CDR1 SEHNR and CDR2 FQNEAQ (reference sequence). CDR3: CASSLAAQGYEQYF. DNA for the CDR3: TGTGCCAGCAGCTTAGCGGCACAGGGCTACGAGCAGTACTTC. The full variable domain, completed using reference TRBV7-9 and TRBJ2-7, is DTGVSQNPRHKITKRGQNVTFRCDPISEHNRLYWYRQTLGQGPEFLTYFQNEAQLEKSRLLSDRFSAERPKGSFSTLEIQRTEQGDSAMYLCASSLAAQGYEQYFGPGTRLTVT.

The rearrangement links TRBV4-1 to TRBJ2-1; D gene unclear. The CDR3 loop spans 17 amino acids. The V and J ends lost 4 bases and 7 bases respectively, with 23 bases between them. Germline V gene sequence: CDR1 MGHRA, CDR2 YSYEKL. This CDR3 reads CASSPNPFKTLSNEQFF. CDR3 sequence (DNA): TGCGCCAGCAGCCCGAACCCCTTTAAAACACTATCGAATGAGCAGTTCTTC.

This clonotype was detected only a few times. The chain links TRBV7-9 to TRBJ2-2, with 10 bases identical to TRBD2. The CDR3 totals 18 residues. The germline V gene encodes CDR1 SEHNR and CDR2 FQNEAQ (reference sequence). Trimming at V came to 2 bases and at J to 6 bases, leaving 12 bases not matched to a gene. The DNA of the CDR3 is TGTGCCAGCAGCTTAAGTCTCTTGAGGACTAGCGGCTCCGGGGAGCTGTTTTTT. Amino acid sequence: CASSLSLLRTSGSGELFF. Full variable domain (missing parts from reference TRBV7-9 and TRBJ2-2): DTGVSQNPRHKITKRGQNVTFRCDPISEHNRLYWYRQTLGQGPEFLTYFQNEAQLEKSRLLSDRFSAERPKGSFSTLEIQRTEQGDSAMYLCASSLSLLRTSGSGELFFGEGSRLTVL.

The chain links TRBV18 to TRBJ1-1; D unresolved. Trimming removed 4 bases from V and 6 bases from J, with 15 bases in between. There are 14 residues in the CDR3. Germline-derived CDR1 and CDR2 are KGHSH and LQKENI. CDR3 sequence reads: CASSLRTELSEAFF. The CDR3 DNA follows: TGTGCCAGCTCACTAAGGACCGAGTTATCTGAAGCTTTCTTT.

The chain employs TRBV5-5 and TRBJ2-5, with 12 bases fitting TRBD2. This CDR3 comprises 16 residues. Trimming took 2 bases from V and 2 from J; bases not matched to a gene: 4. Germline-derived CDR1 and CDR2 are SGHKS and YYEKEE (reference sequence). The CDR3 region is CASSFETSGGQETQYF. The CDR3 DNA follows: TGTGCCAGCAGCTTCGAGACTAGCGGGGGACAAGAGACCCAGTACTTC.

The chain links TRBV12-3 or TRBV12-4 to TRBJ2-1, with D perhaps matching TRBD2 (5 bases). V was cut by 7 bases and J by 0 bases, with 10 bases left in between. This CDR3 is built from 14 residues. The CDR3 is CASIETSSYNEQFF. CDR3 nucleotides: TGTGCCAGCATAGAAACTAGCTCCTACAATGAGCAGTTCTTC.

In this sample, this clonotype turned up a few times. The chain has TRBV25-1 and TRBJ2-7, with no clear D. Per the germline V gene, CDR1 is MGHDK and CDR2 is SYGVNS. Trimming took off 2 bases at V and 5 bases at J, with 1 base between the two ends. The CDR3 covers 10 residues. Written as DNA, the CDR3 is TGTGCCAGCAGTGAACACGAGCAGTACTTC. Protein: CASSEHEQYF.